This TCR beta chain came from a study of T cell clonality in common variable immunodeficiency. Points on this clone: The target antigen is unknown. The CDR3 goes on 3 residues after the read ends, and that part is filled in from the germline J gene.

The study, taken as a whole, reports: Fewer TCRbeta clones were shared among CVID subjects than controls. What drives increased CVID clonality needs T cell subpopulation sequencing. In common variable immunodeficiency, TCR beta chains reportedly carried fewer deletions and N-nucleotide insertions.

The V gene lost 5 bases and the J gene lost 0 bases, with 7 bases spanning the gap. CDR3 length: 13 residues. CDR1 LGHNA and CDR2 YNFKEQ come from the germline V gene. Only in-frame clones appear in the TCRdb table, and some are missing; sequencing was by immunoSEQ multiplex PCR. This sample carries around 30,000 clones, none of them present only once. CVID subjects had received replacement immunoglobulin for at least one year. The clonotype comes from a human donor with common variable immunodeficiency. The sequenced sample was peripheral blood mononuclear cells. The chain recombines TRBV4-2 with TRBJ2-5; TRBD2 might be the D (6 bases). Here the CDR3 reads CASSGGYQETQYF. CDR3 bases read: TGTGCCAGCAGCGGAGGGTACCAAGAGACC.